This T cell receptor (beta chain) was sequenced during a study of blood T cell repertoires in COVID-19. CDR1 and CDR2 from the germline V gene are LNHNV and YYDKDF (reference sequence). The CDR3 runs 16 residues. The V end was cut by 5 bases, the J end by 5 bases, with 19 bases between. Libraries were prepared by immunoSEQ multiplex PCR; TCRdb keeps only in-frame clonotypes and omits some of them. The table includes hundreds of thousands of clones, about 87% detected once. The receptor was derived from a woman between 25 and 40 years old with COVID-19, enrolled during active disease. Specimen: peripheral blood. The chain couples TRBV15 to TRBJ2-1; a weak D match, TRBD2 (5 bases). The CDR3 is CATSGPVARSNNEQFF. In DNA form, the CDR3 reads TGTGCCACCAGCGGGCCCGTAGCGAGATCGAACAATGAGCAGTTCTTC.